These 30 T cell receptor beta chains came from one sample sequenced in a study of siplizumab effects on memory and regulatory T cells. Sequencing was performed with immunoSEQ multiplex PCR; in TCRdb, only in-frame clones are kept and a portion is missing. The sample has some 80,000 clones, around 93% seen once. Material for sequencing was CD8+ T cells sorted from blood. Source of these receptors: a human donor in good health.

On this clone: A read error may produce the germline difference seen at one junction end. This sequence joins TRBV15 and TRBJ2-7; D gene unclear. CDR3 length: 15 amino acids. The germline CDR1 and CDR2 sequences are LNHNV and YYDKDF (reference sequence). The DNA for the CDR3 is TGTGCCACCAGCAGAGATCGGCCCATCTCCTACGGGCAGTACTTC. Translating gives CATSRDRPISYGQYF.

The rearrangement joins TRBV9 to TRBJ2-5; TRBD2 aligns across 8 bases. This CDR3 has 17 residues. V was clipped by 0 bases and J by 5 bases; unmatched bases: 12. CDR1 SGDLS and CDR2 YYNGEE come from the germline V gene. Here the CDR3 DNA reads TGTGCCAGCAGCGTAGGAGCGGTCGATAGCGGGACGGAGACCCAGTACTTC. Translating it yields CASSVGAVDSGTETQYF.

Here the CDR3 reads CASSSSHRGPGNTIYF. The CDR3 nucleotides read TGTGCCAGCAGCTCCTCCCACAGGGGTCCTGGAAACACCATATATTTT. V gene TRBV11-2 combines with J gene TRBJ1-3; 7 bases align to TRBD1. Trimming removed 4 bases from V and 2 bases from J; junction bases left unmatched: 8. The CDR3 runs to 16 residues. Germline CDR1 is SGHAT and CDR2 is FQNNGV.

The sample holds many counts of this clone. The rearrangement joins TRBV27 to TRBJ1-2; D perhaps matches TRBD1 (6 bases). This CDR3 comprises 13 residues. Trimming took 8 bases from V and 4 from J, leaving 14 bases between them. Germline V gene data show CDR1 as MNHEY and CDR2 as SMNVEV (reference sequence). DNA of the CDR3: TGTGCCAGCGCGCCCAGGGGAATCTATGGCTACACCTTC. This gives the protein CASAPRGIYGYTF.

CDR3 in DNA: TGCGCCAGCAGCTTCCGGGACAATGAGCAGTTCTTC. Its translation: CASSFRDNEQFF. The genes are TRBV5-1 and TRBJ2-1, with D unclear. Trimming cost V 2 bases and J 5 bases, with 5 bases left between them. The germline V gene has CDR1 SGHRS and CDR2 YFSETQ. CDR3 length: 12 residues.

This clone was recorded once. DNA of the CDR3: TGTGCCTGGAGGAAGGGGACTAGCGGGAGGGTTACCGGGGAGCTGTTTTTT. It yields the protein CAWRKGTSGRVTGELFF. This rearrangement joins TRBV30 to TRBJ2-2; the match to TRBD2 covers 16 bases. The V gene's germline CDR1 is GTSNPN and CDR2 SVGIG (reference sequence). V shed 3 bases, J shed 5 bases, and the junction held 6 bases outside the gene matches. The CDR3 runs 17 residues.

V usage is TRBV19 and J usage is TRBJ2-1, with D possibly TRBD2 on 6 matching bases. Deletions cut 6 bases from V and 2 bases from J, with 8 bases between. The germline V gene encodes CDR1 LNHDA and CDR2 SQIVND (reference sequence). The CDR3 is made up of 13 amino acids. The CDR3 here is CASSGSPYNEQFF. The CDR3 DNA reads as TGTGCCAGTAGCGGGAGTCCCTACAATGAGCAGTTCTTC. Using reference TRBV19 and TRBJ2-1 for the parts outside the CDR3, the full variable domain is DGGITQSPKYLFRKEGQNVTLSCEQNLNHDAMYWYRQDPGQGLRLIYYSQIVNDFQKGDIAEGYSVSREKKESFPLTVTSAQKNPTAFYLCASSGSPYNEQFFGPGTRLTVL.

The V gene is TRBV6-5, the J gene TRBJ2-7; D gene unclear. CDR1 MNHEY and CDR2 SVGAGI come from the germline V gene. This CDR3 comprises 14 residues. V was shortened by 2 bases and J by 3 bases, with 11 bases between the two germline ends. CDR3 DNA sequence: TGTGCCAGCAGTTACGCCCGGGCAGGCTACGAGCAGTACTTC. Translating gives CASSYARAGYEQYF.

V and J are TRBV7-9 and TRBJ2-1; D unclear. Germline CDR1 SEHNR, CDR2 FQNEAQ (reference sequence). The CDR3 is made up of 12 amino acids. Trimming took 5 bases from V and 4 from J, leaving 6 bases between them. For the CDR3, the DNA is TGTGCCAGCAGCAACACATACAATGAGCAGTTCTTC. Translated, it gives CASSNTYNEQFF.

The V gene is TRBV14, the J gene TRBJ2-7; D perhaps matches TRBD2 (6 bases). Germline V gives CDR1 SGHDN, CDR2 FVKESK. The length of the CDR3 is 12 residues. V was clipped by 8 bases and J by 6 bases, with 14 bases between them. Here the CDR3 DNA reads TGTGCCAGCGATGACGGAGGGTTCGAGCAGTACTTC. The encoded protein is CASDDGGFEQYF.

The V call is TRBV21-1, the J call TRBJ1-1; the table's D call of TRBD1 was not tested on the DNA. TRBV21-1 is a pseudogene locus. CDR3 size: 15 residues. CDR3 sequence (DNA): TGTGCCAGCAGCAAAGGGACAGACAAGTACACTGAAGCTTTCTTT. The encoded protein is CASSKGTDKYTEAFF.

The gene calls are TRBV7-9 and TRBJ2-7; D not resolved. CDR1 and CDR2 (germline): SEHNR, FQNEAQ (reference sequence). V lost 0 bases and J lost 7, with 4 bases in between. CDR3 length: 11 residues. The CDR3 sequence: CASSLAWEQYF. CDR3 nucleotide sequence: TGTGCCAGCAGCTTAGCGTGGGAGCAGTACTTC.

V gene TRBV7-9 combines with J gene TRBJ1-2, with 7 bases aligning to TRBD1. The CDR3 is made up of 14 amino acids. The ends lost 5 bases at V and 5 bases at J; junction bases unmatched: 8. Germline CDR1 reads SEHNR; CDR2 reads FQNEAQ (reference sequence). For the CDR3, the DNA is TGTGCCAGCAGCACCACAGGGGAGTGGTATGGCTACACCTTC. Protein sequence: CASSTTGEWYGYTF.

The rearrangement uses TRBV6-6 and TRBJ2-7; a weak D match, TRBD1 (6 bases). Germline V gives CDR1 MNHNY, CDR2 SVGAGI (reference sequence). Trimming removed 0 bases from V and 2 bases from J, with 11 bases in between. This CDR3 contains 15 residues. CDR3 bases: TGTGCCAGCAGTTACTCCTTACAGGGACCCTACGAGCAGTACTTC. Residues: CASSYSLQGPYEQYF.

The chain couples TRBV27 to TRBJ2-1, with 13 bases matching TRBD2. V lost 4 bases and J lost 6; bases outside the gene matches: 12. Per germline, CDR1 MNHEY and CDR2 SMNVEV (reference sequence). This CDR3 comprises 18 residues. CDR3: CASSSGSYRLAGGNEQFF. In nucleotides, the CDR3 is TGTGCCAGCAGTTCCGGTTCATACCGACTAGCGGGAGGCAATGAGCAGTTCTTC.

The chain couples TRBV4-1 to TRBJ2-5; a possible D gene is TRBD2 (6 bases). The V end was cut by 3 bases, the J end by 1 base, with 12 bases between. The CDR3 contains 15 residues. Germline loops: CDR1 MGHRA, CDR2 YSYEKL. The CDR3 protein is CASSQTTGLQETQYF. CDR3 sequence (DNA): TGCGCCAGCAGCCAGACAACGGGACTCCAAGAGACCCAGTACTTC.

The chain is built from TRBV10-3 and TRBJ2-7; 10 nucleotides match TRBD2. CDR1 is ENHRY, CDR2 SYGVKD, per germline. CDR3 length: 14 amino acids. V shed 5 bases, J shed 6 bases, and the junction held 7 bases outside the gene matches. The CDR3 nucleotides read TGTGCCATCAGTTCCGGGACTAGCGAGCCCGAGCAGTACTTC. This encodes CAISSGTSEPEQYF.

The CDR3 bases are TGTGCCAGCAGTGAAGAGGGGGGCTCTGGGGCCAACGTCCTGACTTTC. Protein product: CASSEEGGSGANVLTF. This chain uses TRBV6-1 with TRBJ2-6; D is tentatively TRBD1 or TRBD2 (6 bases each). The V gene's germline CDR1 is MNHNS and CDR2 SASEGT. This CDR3 comprises 16 residues. Trimming cost V 1 base and J 0 bases, with 7 bases left between them.

This chain uses TRBV28 with TRBJ2-7; 10 bases align to TRBD2. Germline values: CDR1 MDHEN, CDR2 SYDVKM. The V gene end was trimmed by 6 bases and the J gene end by 2 bases; junction bases not matched to a gene: 7. The CDR3 is 15 amino acids. The CDR3 sequence is CASRVGLADTYEQYF. DNA for the CDR3: TGTGCCAGCAGAGTAGGACTAGCGGATACCTACGAGCAGTACTTC.

V is TRBV4-1 and J is TRBJ2-2; D might be TRBD1 (5 bases). The CDR3 has 14 amino acids. In germline, CDR1 is MGHRA, CDR2 YSYEKL. V lost 5 bases and J 5 bases, leaving 12 bases between the germline ends. The CDR3 protein is CASSYEGVTGELFF. The CDR3 DNA reads as TGCGCCAGCAGCTACGAAGGGGTAACCGGGGAGCTGTTTTTT.

J is TRBJ2-7 and V is TRBV4-1, with 8 nucleotides matching TRBD2. CDR3 length equals 15 residues. Trimming removed 0 bases from V and 9 bases from J; junction bases left unmatched: 10. Germline lookup yields CDR1 MGHRA and CDR2 YSYEKL. The CDR3 coding sequence is TGCGCCAGCAGCCAAGACGTGACCTACGGGGGGGTGCAGTACTTC. Protein: CASSQDVTYGGVQYF.

Of note for this clone: The sample carries other DNA sequences with the same CDR3. CDR3 coding DNA: TGCGCCAGCAGCTTGGGGCTGGAGGGCGAGCAGTACTTC. Protein product: CASSLGLEGEQYF. The V call is TRBV5-1, the J call TRBJ2-7; D might be TRBD2 (6 bases). With 0 bases removed from V and 6 bases from J, the gap between germline ends came to 10 bases. The length of the CDR3 is 13 residues. The germline CDR1 and CDR2 sequences are SGHRS and YFSETQ.

The V gene is TRBV9, the J gene TRBJ2-1, with 10 bases matching TRBD2. In germline, CDR1 is SGDLS, CDR2 YYNGEE. The length of the CDR3 is 17 residues. Trimming cost V 0 bases and J 7 bases; bases outside gene matches: 10. CDR3 sequence reads: CASSVDGLAGVPNEQFF. CDR3 DNA: TGTGCCAGCAGCGTAGACGGGCTAGCGGGAGTACCGAATGAGCAGTTCTTC.

This sequence joins TRBV7-9 and TRBJ2-1; maybe TRBD1 (6 bases). CDR3 length: 15 amino acids. V lost 1 base and J 8 bases, leaving 15 bases between the germline ends. The germline V gene encodes CDR1 SEHNR and CDR2 FQNEAQ (reference sequence). In nucleotides, the CDR3 is TGTGCCAGCAGCTTAGTCCAGGCGGCAGGGGATGAGCAGTTCTTC. It encodes CASSLVQAAGDEQFF.

The V and J genes are TRBV9 and TRBJ2-1, with a tentative D call TRBD2 (5 bases). V lost 0 bases and J lost 5, with 21 bases in between. CDR1 is SGDLS, CDR2 YYNGEE, per germline. This CDR3 is built from 18 residues. CDR3 amino acids: CASSVVIQRSVGHNEQFF. The CDR3 coding sequence is TGTGCCAGCAGCGTAGTCATCCAGCGGTCGGTTGGGCACAATGAGCAGTTCTTC. Filled out from reference TRBV9 and TRBJ2-1, the complete variable domain reads DSGVTQTPKHLITATGQRVTLRCSPRSGDLSVYWYQQSLDQGLQFLIQYYNGEERAKGNILERFSAQQFPDLHSELNLSSLELGDSALYFCASSVVIQRSVGHNEQFFGPGTRLTVL.

V gene TRBV14 combines with J gene TRBJ2-7; D uncertain. The germline gives CDR1 SGHDN, CDR2 FVKESK. The CDR3 has 14 amino acids. Between the trimmed V and J ends, which lost 4 bases and 6 bases, there was a span of 16 bases. CDR3 protein: CASSLSGFWGEQYF. The DNA for the CDR3 is TGTGCCAGCAGCCTCTCGGGCTTTTGGGGCGAGCAGTACTTC.

The V call is TRBV7-3, the J call TRBJ2-3, with D perhaps matching TRBD2 (6 bases). Trimming removed 5 bases at V and 6 bases at J, with 12 bases between. This CDR3 has 13 residues. CDR1 is SGHTA and CDR2 is FQGTGA in the germline V gene. CDR3 bases: TGTGCCAGCAGCCCGCGGGACGGTGATACGCAGTATTTT. Its protein is CASSPRDGDTQYF. The full variable domain, completed using reference TRBV7-3 and TRBJ2-3, is GAGVSQTPSNKVTEKGKYVELRCDPISGHTALYWYRQSLGQGPEFLIYFQGTGAADDSGLPNDRFFAVRPEGSVSTLKIQRTERGDSAVYLCASSPRDGDTQYFGPGTRLTVL.

V gene TRBV2 combines with J gene TRBJ1-2; D not resolved. V lost 8 bases to trimming and J lost 6 bases, with 7 bases between them. Germline values: CDR1 SNHLY, CDR2 FYNNEI. This CDR3 is built from 10 residues. The CDR3: CASSGDGYTF. The CDR3 DNA follows: TGTGCCAGCTCGGGAGATGGCTACACCTTC. The variable domain in full, completed from reference TRBV2 and TRBJ1-2, reads EPEVTQTPSHQVTQMGQEVILRCVPISNHLYFYWYRQILGQKVEFLVSFYNNEISEKSEIFDDQFSVERPDGSNFTLKIRSTKLEDSAMYFCASSGDGYTFGSGTRLTVV.

This clone occurred a few times. This chain uses TRBV6-5 with TRBJ1-1, with D perhaps matching TRBD1 (6 bases). This CDR3 contains 15 residues. Trimming removed 2 bases at V and 1 base at J, with 11 bases between. The germline CDR1 and CDR2 sequences are MNHEY and SVGAGI. The CDR3 DNA is TGTGCCAGCAGTTACAGGGACATCTGGAACACTGAAGCTTTCTTT. Protein product: CASSYRDIWNTEAFF.

The chain recombines TRBV6-5 with TRBJ2-5, with D perhaps TRBD1 (5 bases). The germline gives CDR1 MNHEY, CDR2 SVGAGI. This CDR3 region has 13 residues. Trimming shortened V by 7 bases and J by 5 bases, and 14 bases separated the two germline ends. CDR3: CASTPQGGETQYF. CDR3 in DNA: TGTGCCAGCACCCCCCAGGGTGGGGAGACCCAGTACTTC.